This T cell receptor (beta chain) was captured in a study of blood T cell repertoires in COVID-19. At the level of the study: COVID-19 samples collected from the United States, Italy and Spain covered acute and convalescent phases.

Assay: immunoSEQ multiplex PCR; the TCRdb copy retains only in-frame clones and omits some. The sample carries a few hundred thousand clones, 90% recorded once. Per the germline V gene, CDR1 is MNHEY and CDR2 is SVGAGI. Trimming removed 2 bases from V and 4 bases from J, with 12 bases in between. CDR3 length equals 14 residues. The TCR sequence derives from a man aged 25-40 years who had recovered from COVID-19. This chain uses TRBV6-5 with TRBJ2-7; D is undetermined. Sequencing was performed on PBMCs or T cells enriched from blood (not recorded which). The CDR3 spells CASSYHGSGYEQYF. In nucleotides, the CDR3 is TGTGCCAGCAGTTACCACGGGTCCGGTTACGAGCAGTACTTC.